The next 19 T cell receptor beta chains were all read from a single sample in a study of T-cell reconstitution after alpha-beta-depleted transplantation in children. This sample's TCRbeta library carried unique molecular identifier barcodes. Each CDR3 protein gets one entry after TCRdb re-called the PCR reads with MiXCR. Of about 900,000 distinct CDR3 sequences in the sample, 25% to 30% were seen once. Specimen: PBMCs, mostly from graft donor cells, collected 360 days after TCRalphabeta/CD19-depleted stem cell transplant. These receptors originate from a boy in the first two years of life who had a stem cell transplant for SCID, so the T cells may come from the graft donor.

The chain has TRBV7-9 and TRBJ2-7, with D perhaps TRBD2 (6 bases). The V end lost 7 bases, the J end lost 6 bases, and 16 bases lay between the germline ends. This CDR3 has 13 amino acids. Germline CDR1 and CDR2: SEHNR and FQNEAQ (reference sequence). CDR3 bases: TGTGCCAGCAATCGAGCGGGTACTGGCGAGCAGTACTTC. As protein: CASNRAGTGEQYF.

This clonotype was counted only a few times. This chain links TRBV29-1 with TRBJ1-1, with a possible D match to TRBD1 (5 bases). Trimming took off 6 bases at V and 0 bases at J, with 11 bases between the two ends. CDR1 and CDR2 (germline): SQVTM, ANQGSEA. This CDR3 contains 13 residues. CDR3 sequence: CSVPGRMNTEAFF. The CDR3 coding sequence is TGCAGCGTACCGGGACGGATGAACACTGAAGCTTTCTTT.

The gene calls are TRBV29-1 and TRBJ2-1; tentatively, D is TRBD1 (5 bases). CDR3 length: 17 amino acids. Germline V CDR1 and CDR2: SQVTM, ANQGSEA. V was clipped by 3 bases and J by 0 bases, with 18 bases between them. CDR3 region: CSVDRVGQRRSYNEQFF. The CDR3 coding sequence is TGCAGCGTTGATCGGGTAGGACAAAGACGCTCCTACAATGAGCAGTTCTTC.

This clonotype was counted many times. The rearrangement joins TRBV6-2 or TRBV6-3 to TRBJ2-5; TRBD1 matches 7 bases. V shed 5 bases and J 2 bases; nucleotides not matched to a gene: 8. Germline V lookup: CDR1 MNHEY, CDR2 SVGEGT. The CDR3 is 15 residues long. The CDR3 protein is CASSRPGTAQETQYF. The CDR3, as DNA: TGTGCCAGCAGTCGACCCGGGACAGCACAAGAGACCCAGTACTTC.

The rearrangement joins TRBV2 to TRBJ2-1; no firm D call. The V and J ends lost 7 bases and 1 base respectively, with 17 bases between them. Germline CDR1 is SNHLY and CDR2 is FYNNEI. This CDR3 is 16 amino acids long. The CDR3 DNA is TGTGCCAGCAAGTTTTCGGTAGAAAGATCCTACAATGAGCAGTTCTTC. This codes for CASKFSVERSYNEQFF.

V is TRBV2 and J is TRBJ2-7; 8 bases match TRBD2. CDR1 and CDR2 from the germline V gene are SNHLY and FYNNEI. V was clipped by 8 bases and J by 0 bases; unmatched bases: 3. This CDR3 spans 13 amino acids. The CDR3 spells CASQRGLSYEQYF. The CDR3 DNA follows: TGTGCCAGCCAGCGGGGGCTCTCCTACGAGCAGTACTTC. The whole variable domain, filled in from reference TRBV2 and TRBJ2-7, reads EPEVTQTPSHQVTQMGQEVILRCVPISNHLYFYWYRQILGQKVEFLVSFYNNEISEKSEIFDDQFSVERPDGSNFTLKIRSTKLEDSAMYFCASQRGLSYEQYFGPGTRLTVT.

The rearrangement links TRBV12-3 or TRBV12-4 to TRBJ1-5, with D possibly matching TRBD1 (5 bases). V lost 3 bases, J lost 4 bases, and 16 bases lay in between. The length of the CDR3 is 16 residues. CDR3 in amino acids: CASSFLSGGGNQPQHF. Here the CDR3 DNA reads TGTGCCAGCAGTTTTTTGTCGGGGGGTGGGAATCAGCCCCAGCATTTT.

The V call is TRBV28, the J call TRBJ2-3, with 8 bases identical to TRBD1. Germline-derived CDR1 and CDR2 are MDHEN and SYDVKM. V dropped 0 bases and J dropped 3; count of bases not matched to a gene: 2. The CDR3 extends over 15 amino acids. CDR3 sequence (DNA): TGTGCCAGCAGTTTATGGACAGGGGTGACAGATACGCAGTATTTT. Its translation is CASSLWTGVTDTQYF.

This clonotype came up a few times. This chain uses TRBV7-9 with TRBJ2-7; 7 nucleotides agree with TRBD1. Germline CDR1 reads SEHNR; CDR2 reads FQNEAQ (reference sequence). This CDR3 has 15 amino acids. V lost 4 bases to trimming and J lost 1 base; unmatched junction nucleotides: 7. The CDR3 loop reads CASSSPTGISYEQYF. As DNA, the CDR3 is TGTGCCAGCAGCTCCCCGACAGGGATATCCTACGAGCAGTACTTC.

The genes are TRBV20-1 and TRBJ2-5; possibly TRBD1 or TRBD2 for D (5 bases each). Trimming took off 6 bases at V and 1 base at J, with 18 bases between the two ends. The CDR3 runs to 15 residues. The germline V gene encodes CDR1 DFQATT and CDR2 SNEGSKA (reference sequence). The CDR3 reads CSAARDAYSQETQYF. CDR3 DNA sequence: TGCAGTGCCGCCCGGGACGCATATAGCCAAGAGACCCAGTACTTC.

This clonotype has only a few counts. The V gene is TRBV4-3, the J gene TRBJ2-1, with D hard to call. Trimming removed 1 base at V and 5 bases at J, with 15 bases between. CDR3 length equals 16 residues. In germline, CDR1 is LGHNA, CDR2 YSLEER. The CDR3 loop reads CASSQALGRINNEQFF. The CDR3 DNA is TGCGCCAGCAGCCAAGCCCTAGGACGGATTAACAATGAGCAGTTCTTC.

Written as DNA, the CDR3 is TGTGCCAGCAGTCCACAGGGGTTGACCTACGAGCAGTACTTC. This sequence encodes CASSPQGLTYEQYF. The chain employs TRBV12-3 or TRBV12-4 and TRBJ2-7; 7 nucleotides align to TRBD1. V lost 5 bases and J lost 2; bases outside the gene matches: 6. CDR3 length: 14 residues.

This clonotype was counted only a few times. The chain is built from TRBV7-2 and TRBJ2-1, with 8 bases identical to TRBD2. Per the germline V gene, CDR1 is SGHTA and CDR2 is FQGNSA. The length of the CDR3 is 15 residues. V was pared by 6 bases and J by 6 bases, with 10 bases of the junction left unmatched. The CDR3 nucleotides read TGTGCCAGCAGGGAACCCGGGACTAGTATCAATGAGCAGTTCTTC. Protein: CASREPGTSINEQFF.

This clonotype was detected a few times. This CDR3 is CASSLNPGVYEQYF. The CDR3 nucleotides are TGTGCCAGCAGTTTAAACCCGGGTGTCTACGAGCAGTACTTC. V usage is TRBV28 and J usage is TRBJ2-7; unclear D gene. The CDR3 spans 14 residues. CDR1 is MDHEN and CDR2 is SYDVKM in the germline V gene. With 2 bases removed from V and 3 bases from J, the gap between germline ends came to 11 bases.

This clonotype came up a few times. CDR3 bases: TGTGCCAGCAGCGATTTCGGACAGGCCTACGAGCAGTACTTC. It specifies CASSDFGQAYEQYF. This chain links TRBV2 with TRBJ2-7; 7 bases line up with TRBD1. The CDR3 runs 14 residues. V trimming: 6 bases; J trimming: 2 bases; junction bases outside the gene matches: 7. From germline, CDR1 is SNHLY and CDR2 FYNNEI. The full variable domain, with the rest looked up from reference TRBV2 and TRBJ2-7, is EPEVTQTPSHQVTQMGQEVILRCVPISNHLYFYWYRQILGQKVEFLVSFYNNEISEKSEIFDDQFSVERPDGSNFTLKIRSTKLEDSAMYFCASSDFGQAYEQYFGPGTRLTVT.

The rearrangement joins TRBV7-2 to TRBJ2-1; D unclear. The CDR3 runs to 13 residues. CDR1 and CDR2 from the germline V gene are SGHTA and FQGNSA. Trimming cost V 5 bases and J 8 bases, with 13 bases left between them. The CDR3 here is CASSLLLRDEQFF. Here the CDR3 DNA reads TGTGCCAGCAGCCTACTCCTTAGGGATGAGCAGTTCTTC.

This clonotype was recorded a few times. This rearrangement joins TRBV6-5 to TRBJ2-3; D is perhaps TRBD2 (7 bases). The CDR3 loop spans 15 amino acids. V gave up 2 bases and J gave up 5 bases, with 14 bases separating them. From germline, CDR1 is MNHEY and CDR2 SVGAGI. CDR3 loop: CASSYEGGRGDTQYF. CDR3 DNA: TGTGCCAGCAGTTACGAGGGGGGGAGGGGAGATACGCAGTATTTT.

The V call is TRBV29-1, the J call TRBJ2-2; D ambiguous. V gave up 5 bases and J gave up 2 bases, with 15 bases separating them. The CDR3 contains 15 residues. Germline CDR1 and CDR2: SQVTM and ANQGSEA. The CDR3 DNA reads TGCAGCGTTTTGGACGCAAACACCAACACCGGGGAGCTGTTTTTT. As protein: CSVLDANTNTGELFF.

The chain recombines TRBV11-2 with TRBJ2-2; D remains unclear. The CDR3 consists of 15 residues. Germline lookup yields CDR1 SGHAT and CDR2 FQNNGV. Trimming took off 1 base at V and 6 bases at J, with 12 bases between the two ends. The CDR3 DNA reads TGTGCCAGCAGCTTAGTATGGGCGGTCCCCGGGGAGCTGTTTTTT. This sequence encodes CASSLVWAVPGELFF.